A single sample gave rise to the 28 T cell receptor beta chains below, sequenced in a study of T cells in localized non-small cell lung cancer. The method was immunoSEQ multiplex PCR; TCRdb's version includes in-frame clones alone and lacks a portion of them. The data show around 83,000 clones, about 87% seen once. The specimen comprised peripheral blood, sampled before any cancer treatment. The receptors were gathered from a man between 40 and 75 years old with stage I squamous cell lung carcinoma.

This chain uses TRBV4-1 with TRBJ2-2; unclear D gene. The germline V gene has CDR1 MGHRA and CDR2 YSYEKL. The CDR3 length is 13 residues. The V and J ends lost 0 bases and 6 bases respectively, with 5 bases between them. The CDR3 here is CASSQDRSGELFF. The DNA of the CDR3 is TGCGCCAGCAGCCAAGATCGGTCCGGGGAGCTGTTTTTT.

The rearrangement links TRBV2 to TRBJ2-1, with TRBD1 matching 8 bases. This CDR3 has 15 residues. Germline V gives CDR1 SNHLY, CDR2 FYNNEI. The junction had 3 bases not matched to a gene; V was cut back by 5 bases and J by 0 bases. The CDR3 coding sequence is TGTGCCAGCAGTCCCGACAGGGGCTCCTACAATGAGCAGTTCTTC. It codes for CASSPDRGSYNEQFF.

The rearrangement uses TRBV6-5 and TRBJ1-1; D unclear. Germline V gene sequence: CDR1 MNHEY, CDR2 SVGAGI. Trimming took 0 bases from V and 5 from J, leaving 16 bases between them. This CDR3 is built from 16 residues. The CDR3 DNA sequence: TGTGCCAGCAGTTACTCCCCTCAGAGGCGTGGGACTGAAGCTTTCTTT. Translation: CASSYSPQRRGTEAFF.

The rearrangement links TRBV1 to TRBJ1-4; the D segment call TRBD1 is taken from the table without a DNA check. TRBV1 corresponds to a pseudogene. CDR3 size: 16 residues. The DNA of the CDR3 is TGCACCAGCAGCCAAGACCTGAACAGGCCTAATGAAAAACTGTTTTTT. Protein product: CTSSQDLNRPNEKLFF.

The chain links TRBV27 to TRBJ1-5; TRBD1 agrees at 8 bases. This CDR3 is built from 15 residues. Germline trimming cut 1 base from V and 7 bases from J; bases unmatched to any gene: 6. The V gene's germline CDR1 is MNHEY and CDR2 SMNVEV (reference sequence). The CDR3 DNA reads TGTGCCAGCAGTTTATACGGGACAGGTCACCAGCCCCAGCATTTT. It yields the protein CASSLYGTGHQPQHF.

This sequence joins TRBV5-1 and TRBJ2-3, with D hard to call. There are 11 residues in the CDR3. Germline V gene lookup returns CDR1 SGHRS and CDR2 YFSETQ. The V gene lost 6 bases and the J gene lost 2 bases, with 4 bases spanning the gap. This CDR3 reads CASKNTDTQYF. DNA of the CDR3: TGCGCCAGCAAGAACACAGATACGCAGTATTTT.

The chain combines TRBV5-6 with TRBJ1-2; D might be TRBD1 (5 bases). The V gene lost 0 bases and the J gene lost 5 bases, with 11 bases spanning the gap. Germline lookup yields CDR1 SGHDT and CDR2 YYEEEE. The length of the CDR3 is 14 residues. CDR3 nucleotides: TGTGCCAGCAGCTTGGTACAGGCGGATTATGGCTACACCTTC. This translates into CASSLVQADYGYTF. The variable domain in full, with the rest retrieved from reference TRBV5-6 and TRBJ1-2, is DAGVTQSPTHLIKTRGQQVTLRCSPKSGHDTVSWYQQALGQGPQFIFQYYEEEERQRGNFPDRFSGHQFPNYSSELNVNALLLGDSALYLCASSLVQADYGYTFGSGTRLTVV.

The gene calls are TRBV6-1 and TRBJ2-5; 8 bases agree with TRBD2. CDR1 is MNHNS and CDR2 is SASEGT in the germline V gene. Trimming at V came to 6 bases and at J to 4 bases, leaving 7 bases not matched to a gene. The CDR3 sequence is 14 residues long. The CDR3 DNA sequence: TGTGCCAGCAGCGCAGCTAGCGGGCGAGAGACCCAGTACTTC. It translates to CASSAASGRETQYF.

This chain joins TRBV9 and TRBJ2-5; tentatively, D is TRBD2 (6 bases). V lost 0 bases, J lost 7 bases, and 16 bases lay in between. Looked up from germline, CDR1 is SGDLS and CDR2 is YYNGEE. The CDR3 sequence is 15 residues long. The CDR3 sequence is CASSVDGSPGGTQYF. The CDR3 DNA follows: TGTGCCAGCAGCGTAGATGGATCCCCCGGGGGGACCCAGTACTTC.

The V call is TRBV5-4, the J call TRBJ1-2; 8 bases map to TRBD1. V was pared by 6 bases and J by 0 bases, with 10 bases of the junction left unmatched. Germline values: CDR1 SGHNT, CDR2 YYREEE (reference sequence). There are 16 residues in the CDR3. The DNA for the CDR3 is TGTGCCAGCACCCCGTCCGGGACAGGAGCTAACTATGGCTACACCTTC. Amino acids: CASTPSGTGANYGYTF. Based on the CDR3 plus reference TRBV5-4 and TRBJ1-2, the full variable domain is ETGVTQSPTHLIKTRGQQVTLRCSSQSGHNTVSWYQQALGQGPQFIFQYYREEENGRGNFPPRFSGLQFPNYSSELNVNALELDDSALYLCASTPSGTGANYGYTFGSGTRLTVV.

CDR3 sequence reads: CASSLGGQVSTYEQYF. In nucleotides, the CDR3 is TGCGCCAGCAGCTTGGGGGGACAGGTTTCAACCTACGAGCAGTACTTC. The chain couples TRBV5-1 to TRBJ2-7; 8 nucleotides agree with TRBD1. The CDR3 consists of 16 residues. Trimming removed 0 bases from V and 2 bases from J; junction bases left unmatched: 7. Germline V gene sequence: CDR1 SGHRS, CDR2 YFSETQ.

This chain links TRBV7-8 with TRBJ1-2; 8 positions agree with TRBD1. V trimming: 3 bases; J trimming: 4 bases; junction bases outside the gene matches: 1. CDR1 SGHVS and CDR2 FQNEAQ come from the germline V gene. This CDR3 is built from 13 residues. The CDR3: CASSLDRVYGYTF. CDR3 DNA: TGTGCCAGCAGCTTGGACAGGGTCTATGGCTACACCTTC.

V and J are TRBV27 and TRBJ2-1; either TRBD1 or TRBD2 may fit D (6 bases each). In germline, CDR1 is MNHEY, CDR2 SMNVEV (reference sequence). V lost 6 bases and J 2 bases, leaving 14 bases between the germline ends. The CDR3 extends over 15 amino acids. CDR3 in amino acids: CASRHRGTAYNEQFF. DNA of the CDR3: TGTGCCAGCAGGCATAGGGGGACTGCCTACAATGAGCAGTTCTTC.

The chain links TRBV4-1 to TRBJ2-7; D call uncertain. Germline V gene data show CDR1 as MGHRA and CDR2 as YSYEKL. The CDR3 length is 13 residues. V gave up 3 bases and J gave up 3 bases, with 9 bases separating them. CDR3 residues: CASSQGPDYEQYF. CDR3 DNA: TGCGCCAGCAGCCAGGGTCCCGACTACGAGCAGTACTTC.

The rearrangement joins TRBV5-1 to TRBJ2-5; possibly TRBD1 for D (6 bases). This CDR3 region has 15 residues. Trimming pared 1 base from V and 5 bases from J, leaving 15 bases between. Germline CDR1 and CDR2: SGHRS and YFSETQ. The CDR3 DNA sequence: TGCGCCAGCAGCTTGTCCGCAGGGGACGGGGAGACCCAGTACTTC. Translated: CASSLSAGDGETQYF.

V usage is TRBV7-9 and J usage is TRBJ2-7; D call uncertain. In germline, CDR1 is SEHNR, CDR2 FQNEAQ (reference sequence). V lost 6 bases and J lost 1, with 13 bases in between. The CDR3 is 14 residues long. CDR3 residues: CASSFQEGSYEQYF. The CDR3 DNA follows: TGTGCCAGCAGTTTCCAGGAAGGATCCTACGAGCAGTACTTC.

This rearrangement joins TRBV14 to TRBJ1-6; D gene ambiguous. Trimming took off 2 bases at V and 11 bases at J, with 10 bases between the two ends. Germline lookup yields CDR1 SGHDN and CDR2 FVKESK. The CDR3 covers 13 residues. The CDR3, as DNA: TGTGCCAGCAGCCAATTGCTCGGTACACCCCTCCACTTT. This sequence encodes CASSQLLGTPLHF.

V gene TRBV5-4 combines with J gene TRBJ2-5; D call uncertain. Germline CDR1 SGHNT, CDR2 YYREEE (reference sequence). Trimming removed 3 bases at V and 5 bases at J, with 11 bases between. CDR3 length: 13 amino acids. The CDR3 region is CASSSPTGETQYF. The CDR3 nucleotides are TGTGCCAGCAGCTCTCCAACTGGGGAGACCCAGTACTTC.

The chain recombines TRBV25-1 with TRBJ2-5; tentatively, D is TRBD1 (5 bases). Germline CDR1 reads MGHDK; CDR2 reads SYGVNS. V lost 6 bases to trimming and J lost 5 bases, with 13 bases between them. The CDR3 length is 13 residues. As DNA, the CDR3 is TGTGCCAGCAGGGACAAGCCGAGTGAGACCCAGTACTTC. Translating gives CASRDKPSETQYF.

To note about this clone: An end of the junction does not agree with germline; a read error may underlie this. The chain couples TRBV5-1 to TRBJ1-1; tentative D call: TRBD1 (6 bases). The CDR3 is 14 residues long. Germline V gene data show CDR1 as SGHRS and CDR2 as YFSETQ. CDR3 nucleotide sequence: TGCGCCAGCAGCCTAGACAGGCCGAACGCTGAAGCTTTCTTT. Its translation: CASSLDRPNAEAFF.

This rearrangement joins TRBV2 to TRBJ1-1, with 7 bases identical to TRBD1. This CDR3 is 14 amino acids long. The V and J ends lost 6 bases and 4 bases, in that order; junction bases with no gene match: 8. Germline V lookup: CDR1 SNHLY, CDR2 FYNNEI. For the CDR3, the DNA is TGTGCCAGCAGCGTACAGGGGCCAAGCACTGAAGCTTTCTTT. Protein: CASSVQGPSTEAFF.

This clone was counted a single time. This rearrangement joins TRBV27 to TRBJ2-3; weak D call: TRBD1 (5 bases). Per the germline V gene, CDR1 is MNHEY and CDR2 is SMNVEV (reference sequence). CDR3 length equals 15 residues. V lost 6 bases and J 3 bases, leaving 16 bases between the germline ends. The CDR3 is CASSPVGLSTDTQYF. The CDR3 nucleotides read TGTGCCAGCAGCCCTGTGGGGCTAAGTACAGATACGCAGTATTTT.

This chain links TRBV10-3 with TRBJ1-4; TRBD1 matches at 7 bases. CDR3 length: 13 amino acids. V dropped 6 bases and J dropped 5; count of bases not matched to a gene: 3. The germline gives CDR1 ENHRY, CDR2 SYGVKD. The CDR3 nucleotides read TGTGCCATCAGAACAGGGGAAAATGAAAAACTGTTTTTT. Its translation is CAIRTGENEKLFF.

This chain joins TRBV6-5 and TRBJ2-7, with TRBD1 matching over 7 bases. The ends lost 9 bases at V and 5 bases at J; junction bases unmatched: 13. Germline V CDR1 and CDR2: MNHEY, SVGAGI. The length of the CDR3 is 14 residues. CDR3 region: CASSRDRISHEQYF. CDR3 DNA: TGTGCCAGTTCCCGGGACAGAATATCCCACGAGCAGTACTTC.

The chain carries TRBV5-1 and TRBJ2-7; 9 bases are shared with TRBD1. Trimming cost V 4 bases and J 3 bases; bases outside gene matches: 11. CDR1 SGHRS and CDR2 YFSETQ come from the germline V gene. This CDR3 region has 16 residues. The CDR3 is CASSLLPGTGNYEQYF. Here the CDR3 DNA reads TGCGCCAGCAGCCTCCTCCCCGGGACAGGGAACTACGAGCAGTACTTC. The full variable domain, in which reference TRBV5-1 and TRBJ2-7 provide the parts outside the CDR3, is KAGVTQTPRYLIKTRGQQVTLSCSPISGHRSVSWYQQTPGQGLQFLFEYFSETQRNKGNFPGRFSGRQFSNSRSEMNVSTLELGDSALYLCASSLLPGTGNYEQYFGPGTRLTVT.

The V gene is TRBV7-9, the J gene TRBJ2-4; D is possibly TRBD2 (5 bases). V gave up 0 bases and J gave up 5 bases, with 8 bases separating them. This CDR3 is 14 amino acids long. From germline, CDR1 is SEHNR and CDR2 FQNEAQ (reference sequence). CDR3 sequence reads: CASSLAGSQNIQYF. The CDR3 nucleotides read TGTGCCAGCAGCTTAGCAGGGAGTCAAAACATTCAGTACTTC. Based on the CDR3 plus reference TRBV7-9 and TRBJ2-4, the full variable domain is DTGVSQNPRHKITKRGQNVTFRCDPISEHNRLYWYRQTLGQGPEFLTYFQNEAQLEKSRLLSDRFSAERPKGSFSTLEIQRTEQGDSAMYLCASSLAGSQNIQYFGAGTRLSVL.

The rearrangement uses TRBV7-2 and TRBJ1-5; D uncertain. Trimming pared 3 bases from V and 6 bases from J, leaving 15 bases between. CDR3 size: 15 residues. Germline CDR1 SGHTA, CDR2 FQGNSA. CDR3: CASSLVGGEGQPQHF. The CDR3 DNA reads as TGTGCCAGCAGCTTGGTGGGCGGGGAGGGTCAGCCCCAGCATTTT.

The V call is TRBV5-1, the J call TRBJ1-6; D perhaps matches TRBD1 (5 bases). Germline V CDR1 and CDR2: SGHRS, YFSETQ. CDR3 length: 15 residues. Trimming removed 3 bases at V and 9 bases at J, with 16 bases between. The CDR3 sequence: CASSSEGQGGSPLHF. DNA for the CDR3: TGCGCCAGCAGCTCCGAGGGTCAGGGAGGTTCACCCCTCCACTTT.